These 21 T cell receptor beta chains were sequenced from one sample in a study of human T cells and chemical hapten exposure. Time point in this sample: patch test 1, 2 weeks after DPC sensitization. The treatment denotes: therapeutic diphenylcyclopropenone sensitization with weekly scalp DPC. TCRdb re-derived calls from the RACE reads in MiXCR, one entry per CDR3 protein. The sample lists about 49,000 distinct CDR3 sequences, less than 9.5% occurring once. The sequencing here drew on whole blood, taken in connection with sensitization to the hapten diphenylcyclopropenone (DPC). The receptor source for this set is a woman aged 45-60 years with alopecia areata. Some clones in this sample may be carry-over from other donors' samples.

Remarks on this clonotype: This may come from a read error, since a much larger clone is one base off. The chain couples TRBV10-1 to TRBJ2-2, with D tentatively TRBD2 (5 bases). CDR1 WNHNN and CDR2 SYGVQD come from the germline V gene (reference sequence). This CDR3 has 16 residues. The CDR3 region has the DNA TGCGCCAGCAGTGAGCTGCCTCCAGTAAACACCGGGGAGCTGTTGTTT. As protein: CASSELPPVNTGELLF.

In this sample, this clonotype turned up many times. The chain uses TRBV5-4 and TRBJ2-6; D is undetermined. Trimming took off 3 bases at V and 4 bases at J, with 11 bases between the two ends. The CDR3 sequence is 15 residues long. The germline V gene encodes CDR1 SGHNT and CDR2 YYREEE (reference sequence). The CDR3 here is CASSSDGTGANVLTF. The CDR3 DNA reads as TGTGCCAGCAGCTCGGACGGAACGGGGGCCAACGTCCTGACTTTC. The variable domain in full, with the rest retrieved from reference TRBV5-4 and TRBJ2-6, is ETGVTQSPTHLIKTRGQQVTLRCSSQSGHNTVSWYQQALGQGPQFIFQYYREEENGRGNFPPRFSGLQFPNYSSELNVNALELDDSALYLCASSSDGTGANVLTFGAGSRLTVL.

The chain combines TRBV5-4 with TRBJ1-3, with 7 bases matching TRBD1. Trimming removed 4 bases from V and 7 bases from J; junction bases left unmatched: 8. Germline lookup yields CDR1 SGHNT and CDR2 YYREEE (reference sequence). The CDR3 runs to 14 residues. The CDR3 protein is CASSARTGANTIYF. For the CDR3, the DNA is TGTGCCAGCAGCGCCAGAACAGGGGCCAACACCATATATTTT.

This clonotype was recorded many times. V gene TRBV7-2 combines with J gene TRBJ1-1; D perhaps matches TRBD1 (5 bases). V was cut by 0 bases and J by 11 bases, with 22 bases left in between. Germline lookup yields CDR1 SGHTA and CDR2 FQGNSA. The CDR3 spans 16 residues. This CDR3 reads CASSLALQGVKKGAFF. The CDR3 bases are TGTGCCAGCAGCTTAGCGCTTCAAGGGGTAAAGAAAGGGGCTTTCTTT.

This clonotype was found many times. The rearrangement uses TRBV2 and TRBJ1-6, with D perhaps matching TRBD1 (6 bases). This CDR3 has 13 amino acids. Between the trimmed V and J ends, which lost 8 bases and 5 bases, there was a span of 10 bases. Germline values: CDR1 SNHLY, CDR2 FYNNEI. Written as DNA, the CDR3 is TGTGCCAGCTCGGACAGAGATAATTCACCCCTCCACTTT. Translation: CASSDRDNSPLHF.

This clonotype was seen ten or more times. The chain links TRBV12-3 or TRBV12-4 to TRBJ2-7; maybe TRBD2 (7 bases). The CDR3 length is 14 residues. The germline V and J ends were trimmed by 7 bases and 6 bases, with 19 bases remaining between them. The CDR3 region has the DNA TGTGCCAGCACCAGCTCGGGGGGCCCCCTCGAGCAGTACTTC. Translating it yields CASTSSGGPLEQYF.

This clonotype was recorded at least ten times. The chain joins TRBV5-1 to TRBJ2-1, with no clear D. CDR3 length: 15 amino acids. In germline, CDR1 is SGHRS, CDR2 YFSETQ. Between the trimmed V and J ends, which lost 7 bases and 0 bases, there was a span of 14 bases. As DNA, the CDR3 is TGCGCCAGCGGCGAGAGAGCGAGCTCCTACAATGAGCAGTTCTTC. Translated: CASGERASSYNEQFF.

The chain uses TRBV5-5 and TRBJ2-1; unclear D gene. The CDR3 is made up of 12 amino acids. Germline CDR1 reads SGHKS; CDR2 reads YYEKEE (reference sequence). Trimming cost V 0 bases and J 5 bases, with 3 bases left between them. CDR3 region: CASSLENNEQFF. The CDR3 DNA follows: TGTGCCAGCAGCTTGGAGAACAATGAGCAGTTCTTC.

At least ten counts were recorded for this clonotype. The genes are TRBV20-1 and TRBJ2-3, with TRBD1 as a possible D gene (6 bases). Germline loops: CDR1 DFQATT, CDR2 SNEGSKA (reference sequence). The CDR3 spans 12 residues. Deletions cut 6 bases from V and 4 bases from J, with 11 bases between. DNA of the CDR3: TGCAGTGCAATAACAGGGTCAGATACGCAGTATTTT. Its translation is CSAITGSDTQYF.

The rearrangement uses TRBV5-1 and TRBJ2-5; D uncertain. Germline CDR1 reads SGHRS; CDR2 reads YFSETQ. CDR3 length: 14 residues. Trimming removed 4 bases from V and 3 bases from J, with 13 bases in between. The CDR3 DNA follows: TGCGCCAGCAGCCGTGGATATGGGGAAGAGACCCAGTACTTC. Its translation: CASSRGYGEETQYF.

In the case of this clonotype: It may be a read error: a sequence one base away is much more abundant. The CDR3 end shows no conserved phenylalanine or tryptophan, and so a read error is likely. This sequence joins TRBV9 and TRBJ2-3, with D uncertain. Trimming removed 3 bases at V and 8 bases at J, with 10 bases between. This CDR3 comprises 12 residues. Germline CDR1 and CDR2: SGDLS and YYNGEE. The CDR3 sequence: CASSGPEGTQYY. The DNA for the CDR3 is TGTGCCAGCAGCGGTCCCGAAGGTACGCAGTATTAT.

This clonotype has ten or more counts. The rearrangement joins TRBV7-9 to TRBJ2-7; the D gene is possibly TRBD2 (6 bases). Trimming shortened V by 5 bases and J by 0 bases, and 14 bases separated the two germline ends. The CDR3 has 15 residues. Germline V gene sequence: CDR1 SEHNR, CDR2 FQNEAQ (reference sequence). The DNA for the CDR3 is TGTGCCAGCAGCCCTATCGGGGGAGCCTCCTACGAGCAGTACTTC. Its protein is CASSPIGGASYEQYF.

In its sample, this clonotype was seen many times. V usage is TRBV25-1 and J usage is TRBJ2-5, with D perhaps matching TRBD1 (5 bases). This CDR3 is 12 amino acids long. CDR1 is MGHDK and CDR2 is SYGVNS in the germline V gene. V lost 6 bases and J lost 4, with 9 bases in between. The CDR3 reads CASSRVGETQYF. CDR3 DNA sequence: TGTGCCAGCAGCAGGGTGGGAGAGACCCAGTACTTC.

This clonotype was counted at least ten times. The chain combines TRBV29-1 with TRBJ1-5, with TRBD1 matching 7 bases. The germline V gene encodes CDR1 SQVTM and CDR2 ANQGSEA. With V trimmed by 4 bases and J by 1 base, 1 base remained unmatched. The CDR3 length is 13 residues. The CDR3 spells CSVGQGSNQPQHF. The CDR3 bases are TGCAGCGTTGGACAGGGCAGCAATCAGCCCCAGCATTTT.

This clonotype has ten or more counts. The V gene is TRBV5-5, the J gene TRBJ2-4; D gene unclear. V lost 0 bases and J lost 0, with 10 bases in between. Germline CDR1 reads SGHKS; CDR2 reads YYEKEE (reference sequence). The CDR3 has 16 amino acids. The CDR3 region has the DNA TGTGCCAGCAGCTTGGAGGAGCGTCGAGCCAAAAACATTCAGTACTTC. Its protein is CASSLEERRAKNIQYF.

This clonotype was seen only a few times. The chain uses TRBV7-2 and TRBJ2-1; D tentatively reads TRBD1 or TRBD2 (5 bases each). Germline V gene data show CDR1 as SGHTA and CDR2 as FQGNSA. V was clipped by 5 bases and J by 0 bases, with 17 bases between them. The CDR3 has 17 residues. Written as DNA, the CDR3 is TGTGCCAGCAGCCGTGATGGGACGGCCAGCTCCTACAATGAGCAGTTCTTC. Translating gives CASSRDGTASSYNEQFF.

The CDR3 coding sequence is TGTGCCAGCAGCCAAGTTGGGAGTGAGACCCAGTACTTC. Amino acids: CASSQVGSETQYF. The genes are TRBV3-1 and TRBJ2-5; D possibly corresponds to TRBD2 (5 bases). Deletions cut 1 base from V and 5 bases from J, with 8 bases between. The germline V gene encodes CDR1 LGHDT and CDR2 YNNKEL (reference sequence). The CDR3 sequence is 13 residues long.

In its sample, this clonotype was seen many times. The gene calls are TRBV28 and TRBJ2-4; the D is unclear. The CDR3 is 12 amino acids. V gave up 5 bases and J gave up 3 bases, with 5 bases separating them. CDR1 is MDHEN, CDR2 SYDVKM, per germline. The CDR3 loop is CASSLLKNIQYF. The CDR3, as DNA: TGTGCCAGCAGTCTACTCAAAAACATTCAGTACTTC.

The rearrangement links TRBV18 to TRBJ2-2; TRBD2 agrees at 7 bases. V trimming: 1 base; J trimming: 1 base; junction bases outside the gene matches: 3. CDR1 is KGHSH, CDR2 LQKENI, per germline. The CDR3 is 16 amino acids. CDR3 DNA sequence: TGTGCCAGCTCACCACGGGACTATAGGAACACCGGGGAGCTGTTTTTT. It is translated as CASSPRDYRNTGELFF.

The rearrangement uses TRBV7-2 and TRBJ2-3, with D perhaps matching TRBD1 or TRBD2 (5 bases each). V shed 6 bases and J shed 2 bases, with 18 bases lying between them. The CDR3 runs 16 residues. Germline V gives CDR1 SGHTA, CDR2 FQGNSA. As DNA, the CDR3 is TGTGCCAGCAGACTTAACCGGGACGGCCTCACAGATACGCAGTATTTT. Translating it yields CASRLNRDGLTDTQYF.

This clonotype was picked up a small number of times. V gene TRBV20-1 combines with J gene TRBJ2-3; 11 positions agree with TRBD2. This CDR3 is 15 amino acids long. J lost 2 bases, V lost 6 bases, and 7 bases had no gene match. Germline V gene data show CDR1 as DFQATT and CDR2 as SNEGSKA (reference sequence). CDR3 in DNA: TGCAGTGCGAGGACTAGCGGGCCTTTCACAGATACGCAGTATTTT. Translated, it gives CSARTSGPFTDTQYF.